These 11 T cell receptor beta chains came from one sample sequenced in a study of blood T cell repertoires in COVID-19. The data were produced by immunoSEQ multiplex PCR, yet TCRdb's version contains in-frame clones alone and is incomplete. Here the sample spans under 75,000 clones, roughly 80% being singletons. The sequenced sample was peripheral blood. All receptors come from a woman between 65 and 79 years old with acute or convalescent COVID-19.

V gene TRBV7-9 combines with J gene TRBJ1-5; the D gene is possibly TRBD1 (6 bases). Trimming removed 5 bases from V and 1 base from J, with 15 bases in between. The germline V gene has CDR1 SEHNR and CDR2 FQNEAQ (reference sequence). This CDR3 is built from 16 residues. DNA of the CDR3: TGTGCCAGCAGCGAAGGGGGAGTAGGAAGCAATCAGCCCCAGCATTTT. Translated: CASSEGGVGSNQPQHF.

The CDR3 region is CASTTEGANYGYTF. The CDR3 bases are TGCGCCAGCACAACCGAGGGAGCTAACTATGGCTACACCTTC. The chain carries TRBV10-2 and TRBJ1-2; D is unresolved. The V end was cut by 7 bases, the J end by 0 bases, with 12 bases between. In germline, CDR1 is WSHSY, CDR2 SAAADI. CDR3 length equals 14 residues.

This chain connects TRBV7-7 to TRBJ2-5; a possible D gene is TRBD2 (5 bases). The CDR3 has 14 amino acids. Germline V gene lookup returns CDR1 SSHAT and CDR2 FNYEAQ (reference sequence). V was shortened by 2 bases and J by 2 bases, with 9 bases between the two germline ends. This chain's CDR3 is CASSLWSGQETQYF. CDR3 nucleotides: TGTGCCAGCAGCTTATGGTCGGGGCAAGAGACCCAGTACTTC. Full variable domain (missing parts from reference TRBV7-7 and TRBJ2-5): GAGVSQSPRYKVTKRGQDVTLRCDPISSHATLYWYQQALGQGPEFLTYFNYEAQPDKSGLPSDRFSAERPEGSISTLTIQRTEQRDSAMYRCASSLWSGQETQYFGPGTRLLVL.

The CDR3 coding sequence is TGTGCCAGCAGCCCGACGGGAGGTAGCACCGGGGAGCTGTTTTTT. The encoded protein is CASSPTGGSTGELFF. This chain connects TRBV3-1 (or the pseudogene TRBV3-2) to TRBJ2-2; 7 nucleotides match TRBD2. J gave up 4 bases and V 4 bases, and 6 bases lay outside the gene matches. The CDR3 loop spans 15 amino acids. CDR1 and CDR2 from the germline V gene are LGHDT and YNNKEL (reference sequence).

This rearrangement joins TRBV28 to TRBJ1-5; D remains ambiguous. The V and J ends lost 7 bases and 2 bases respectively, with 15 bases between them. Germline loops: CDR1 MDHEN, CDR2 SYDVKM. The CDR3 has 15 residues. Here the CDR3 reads CASTPVGGGNQPQHF. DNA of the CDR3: TGTGCCAGCACCCCCGTCGGTGGAGGCAATCAGCCCCAGCATTTT.

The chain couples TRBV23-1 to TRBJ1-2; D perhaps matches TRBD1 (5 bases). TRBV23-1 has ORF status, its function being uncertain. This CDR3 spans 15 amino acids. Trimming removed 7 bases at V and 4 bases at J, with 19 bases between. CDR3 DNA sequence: TGCGCCAGCACGGGGGGGGAAGCCGAGGCCTATGGCTACACCTTC. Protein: CASTGGEAEAYGYTF.

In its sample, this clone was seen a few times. CDR3 residues: CANQDRNNEKLFF. The CDR3 nucleotides read TGTGCCAACCAGGACAGAAATAATGAAAAACTGTTTTTT. V usage is TRBV28 and J usage is TRBJ1-4; TRBD1 might be the D (6 bases). The CDR3 runs to 13 residues. Per the germline V gene, CDR1 is MDHEN and CDR2 is SYDVKM. The germline V and J ends were trimmed by 10 bases and 4 bases, with 13 bases remaining between them. The complete variable domain, with remaining parts taken from reference TRBV28 and TRBJ1-4, reads DVKVTQSSRYLVKRTGEKVFLECVQDMDHENMFWYRQDPGLGLRLIYFSYDVKMKEKGDIPEGYSVSREKKERFSLILESASTNQTSMYLCANQDRNNEKLFFGSGTQLSVL.

The CDR3, as DNA: TGTGCCAGCAGTTACTCCCCCCAATTTAGCGGTCAAGAGACCCAGTACTTC. Amino acid sequence: CASSYSPQFSGQETQYF. The rearrangement links TRBV6-2 or TRBV6-3 to TRBJ2-5; tentative D call: TRBD2 (6 bases). Per germline, CDR1 MNHEY and CDR2 SVGEGT. This CDR3 is 17 amino acids long. V was trimmed by 0 bases and J by 2 bases, leaving 16 bases between them.

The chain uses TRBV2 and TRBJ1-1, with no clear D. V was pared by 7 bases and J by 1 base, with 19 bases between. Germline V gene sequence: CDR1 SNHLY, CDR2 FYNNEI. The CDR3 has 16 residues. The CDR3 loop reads CASTREGNRRNTEAFF. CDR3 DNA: TGTGCCAGCACGCGGGAGGGTAACCGAAGGAACACTGAAGCTTTCTTT.

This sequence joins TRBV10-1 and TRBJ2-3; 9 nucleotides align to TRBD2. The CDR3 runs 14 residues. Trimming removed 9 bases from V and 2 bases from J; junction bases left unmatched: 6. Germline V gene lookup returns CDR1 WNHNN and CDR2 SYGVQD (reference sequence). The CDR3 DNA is TGCGCCAGTTCAGCGGGGGGATCCACAGATACGCAGTATTTT. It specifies CASSAGGSTDTQYF.

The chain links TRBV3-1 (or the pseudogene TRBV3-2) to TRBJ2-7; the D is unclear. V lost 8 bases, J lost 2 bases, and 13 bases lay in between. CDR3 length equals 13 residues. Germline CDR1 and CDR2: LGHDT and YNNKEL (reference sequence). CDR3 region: CASAQRSTYEQYF. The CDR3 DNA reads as TGTGCCAGCGCCCAGAGGTCAACCTACGAGCAGTACTTC.